Given below is one T cell receptor (beta chain) in context. A junction boundary mismatches the germline segment, possibly from a read error. The CDR3 sequence is 11 residues long. This sample is part of a study of blood T cell repertoires in COVID-19. Turning to the study itself: Whether acute or convalescent, the COVID-19 samples came from the United States, Italy and Spain. Nucleic acid was either cDNA or gDNA, and it came from T cells, B-cell-depleted T cells, or PBMCs.

In the source study's methods: Reference gene primers were amplified, and this amplification served to estimate nucleated cell counts. Produced via immunoSEQ multiplex PCR; TCRdb's table is partial and in-frame only. The V and J calls and clone size come from that table; D and trimming were worked out from the DNA. Among some 73,000 clones listed, around 67% were seen once. The source of this sequence is a man aged 60 to 69 with acute or convalescent COVID-19. Sample: peripheral blood. This chain uses TRBV12-3 or TRBV12-4 with TRBJ1-5; D remains ambiguous. CDR3 amino acids: CASSLGERSFF. CDR3 sequence (DNA): TGTGCCAGCAGTTTAGGAGAGAGATCCTTTTTT.